This entry is about one T cell receptor (beta chain). Investigators took 8.5 to 10 milliliters of peripheral blood from every donor. The entry originates in a study of blood T cells in healthy people across ages. Deletions cut 3 bases from V and 2 bases from J, with 19 bases between. Germline V gene data show CDR1 as DFQATT and CDR2 as SNEGSKA (reference sequence). This CDR3 region has 16 residues. A second about 6 to 12 cycle PCR used barcoded and J-beta primers. Each cDNA was tagged by a template-switch adaptor containing 12 random nucleotides. TCRdb re-derived calls from the 5' RACE reads in MiXCR, one entry per CDR3 protein. The sample records 600,000 to 850,000 distinct CDR3 sequences, about 40% being singletons.

The chain recombines TRBV20-1 with TRBJ2-5, with D hard to call. This TCR was sampled from a woman aged 60-75 years in good health. Sequencing was performed on blood. This CDR3 reads CSARATGGSSQETQYF. The CDR3 DNA sequence: TGCAGTGCTAGGGCGACTGGCGGCTCTTCTCAAGAGACCCAGTACTTC.